The clone carrying this TCR beta chain appeared a single time. Its antigen remains unknown. Clones were sequenced by immunoSEQ multiplex PCR, and TCRdb holds only the in-frame ones, with some missing. The profile shows approximately 25,000 clones, about 87% of them singletons. CDR3 length: 14 residues. CDR1 is SQVTM and CDR2 is ANQGSEA in the germline V gene. V lost 4 bases and J lost 8; bases outside the gene matches: 12. Treatment in this sample: AdE1-LMPpoly-expanded autologous EBV-specific T-cell therapy followed by anti-PD-1 nivolumab. The data derive from a study of EBV T-cell therapy then PD-1 blockade in nasopharyngeal carcinoma.

The V and J genes are TRBV29-1 and TRBJ1-2; 8 bases align to TRBD1. The sequences come from CD8+ T cells from blood, collected at roughly day 60 from a patient whose treatment included autologous EBV-specific T cells and nivolumab. This clonotype originated in a man aged 35-49 years with nasopharyngeal carcinoma. In DNA form, the CDR3 reads TGCAGCGTTGGAACGGCAGGGGGCGCGCGGGGCTACACCTTC. Its translation is CSVGTAGGARGYTF.